This T cell receptor (beta chain) was found in a study of T cell changes during pregnancy in multiple sclerosis. Trimming took 6 bases from V and 8 from J, leaving 13 bases between them. The V gene's germline CDR1 is SNHLY and CDR2 FYNNEI. The CDR3 has 13 residues. Sequencing used immunoSEQ multiplex PCR; TCRdb keeps in-frame clones, though not all of them. The sample consists of roughly 84,000 clones, 85% to 95% of them appearing once. The genes are TRBV2 and TRBJ1-4; unclear D gene. The TCR sequence derives from a female donor in good health, enrolled as a control in a pregnancy study. Sequencing used peripheral blood, obtained in the third trimester of pregnancy. The DNA of the CDR3 is TGTGCCAGCAGCCGGGAGGTGGGGGAAAAACTGTTTTTT. It specifies CASSREVGEKLFF. The entire variable domain, with the rest obtained from reference TRBV2 and TRBJ1-4, is as follows: EPEVTQTPSHQVTQMGQEVILRCVPISNHLYFYWYRQILGQKVEFLVSFYNNEISEKSEIFDDQFSVERPDGSNFTLKIRSTKLEDSAMYFCASSREVGEKLFFGSGTQLSVL.